Listed below are T cell receptor beta chains from one sample, sequenced in a study of T cells after yellow fever vaccination. TCRdb ran MiXCR on the 5' RACE reads and lists one entry per CDR3 protein. Here the sample spans approximately 300,000 distinct CDR3 sequences, around a tenth being singletons. The sequenced sample was CD4+ T cells sorted from PBMCs, obtained 45 days after the yellow fever booster vaccination. The source is a man aged 18 to 30 who received the YFV17D yellow fever vaccine. The CDR3 runs from the conserved cysteine through the conserved F or W. Each record gives: D gene, V gene, J gene, clone size, CDR3 DNA, CDR3 protein. A D gene is named only where the DNA matches it firmly. Part of the rows lack a size; the others show once, few, many or a class for expanded clones.

-,TRBV7-2,TRBJ2-3,few,TGTGCCAGCAGCCTCCGCCCTGGAGTAGATACGCAGTATTTT,CASSLRPGVDTQYF
-,TRBV5-1,TRBJ2-2,-,TGCGCCAGCAGCTTGGCTCAGCCAAACACCGGGGAGCTGTTTTTT,CASSLAQPNTGELFF
TRBD1,TRBV6-6,TRBJ1-5,-,TGTGCCAGCAGTGACAGGGGTACTGGCAATCAGCCCCAGCATTTT,CASSDRGTGNQPQHF
-,TRBV5-6,TRBJ2-2,-,TGTGCCAGCAGCTTTTCCCTTACCGGGGAGCTGTTTTTT,CASSFSLTGELFF
TRBD2,TRBV9,TRBJ2-1,-,TGTGCCAGCAGCCCGGGACTAGCGGACAATGAGCAGTTCTTC,CASSPGLADNEQFF
TRBD1,TRBV5-4,TRBJ2-5,few,TGTGCCAGCAGCTTGGCGGCGCTACAGGGGGCCCAGTACTTC,CASSLAALQGAQYF
-,TRBV5-1,TRBJ1-1,many,TGCGCCAGCAGCTTTGACAGTTCTCCACTCCAAAACACTGAAGCTTTCTTT,CASSFDSSPLQNTEAFF
-,TRBV29-1,TRBJ2-3,few,TGCAGCGTTGAGGCCAGGCCGGGGGTAGATACGCAGTATTTT,CSVEARPGVDTQYF
-,TRBV27,TRBJ1-1,few,TGTGCCAGCACCTTAACCAGCGGGGGTAGGACTGAAGCTTTCTTT,CASTLTSGGRTEAFF
-,TRBV7-9,TRBJ1-4,many,TGTGCCAGCAGCTTAGGAGTGTTAGGTGAAAAACTGTTTTTT,CASSLGVLGEKLFF
-,TRBV6-5,TRBJ1-2,-,TGTGCCAGCAGTAGGGGAGCTAACTATGGCTACACCTTC,CASSRGANYGYTF
-,TRBV7-8,TRBJ2-5,many,TGTGCCAGCAGAGTCCCCCGGGGGCCCAGGACCCAGTACTTC,CASRVPRGPRTQYF
-,TRBV7-9,TRBJ1-4,-,TGTGCCAGCAGCTTAAGGTCAACAACTAATGAAAAACTGTTTTTT,CASSLRSTTNEKLFF
TRBD1,TRBV3-1,TRBJ1-1,-,TGTGCCAGCAGCCAAGCGACAGGGGGCACTGAAGCTTTCTTT,CASSQATGGTEAFF
-,TRBV19,TRBJ2-1,-,TGTGCCAGTAGTATGTCTTCCGGGACCCCCGGGCAGTTCTTC,CASSMSSGTPGQFF
TRBD2,TRBV6-5,TRBJ2-1,-,TGTGCCAGCAGTTACTCGATCATCGGGACTAGCGGGGGCAATGAGCAGTTCTTC,CASSYSIIGTSGGNEQFF